Below, one T cell receptor beta chain is given with its context. What it binds is not known. This sample is drawn from a study of cytomegalovirus exposure and HLA in healthy donors. Study observations and caveats: Later, an analysis found that common viral pathogens appeared to be linked with several of the most significant clusters. Most observed TCR sequences were rare, whereas some public TCRs were detected in many donors. Owing to their indistinguishability, certain V segments, notably TRBV6-2 and TRBV6-3, were excluded. Within the data, a cluster of highly shared sequence variants was likely a sequencing artifact.

Germline loops: CDR1 SGHRS, CDR2 YFSETQ. This CDR3 has 13 amino acids. V shed 6 bases and J 5 bases; nucleotides not matched to a gene: 5. PCR primers comprised 60 Vbeta and 13 Jbeta primers. Measured with immunoSEQ multiplex PCR; TCRdb has only the in-frame clones, and not every one. This table has 150,000 or so clones, around 84% appearing once. This TCR was recovered from a man aged 18 to 29 in good health and CMV-seronegative. Sequencing used PBMCs. The V gene is TRBV5-1, the J gene TRBJ2-7, with TRBD2 identical over 10 bases. The CDR3 loop reads CASTASGSHEQYF. CDR3 nucleotides: TGCGCCAGCACCGCTAGCGGGAGCCACGAGCAGTACTTC.